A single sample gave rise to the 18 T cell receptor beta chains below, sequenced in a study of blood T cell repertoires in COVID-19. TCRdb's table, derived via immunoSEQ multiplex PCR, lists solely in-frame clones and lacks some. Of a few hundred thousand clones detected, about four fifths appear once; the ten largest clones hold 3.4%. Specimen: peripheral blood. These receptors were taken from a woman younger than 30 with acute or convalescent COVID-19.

The CDR3 sequence: CASSPGGTAGDNEKLFF. DNA for the CDR3: TGCGCCAGCAGCCCGGGGGGGACTGCGGGGGATAATGAAAAACTGTTTTTT. V gene TRBV5-1 combines with J gene TRBJ1-4, with D possibly TRBD1 on 5 matching bases. With 4 bases removed from V and 4 bases from J, the gap between germline ends came to 20 bases. The germline CDR1 and CDR2 sequences are SGHRS and YFSETQ. The CDR3 consists of 17 residues.

CDR3: CASSLELRVGTDSYEQYF. The CDR3 DNA follows: TGTGCCAGCAGCTTAGAATTACGGGTTGGGACAGACTCCTACGAGCAGTACTTC. The chain joins TRBV7-2 to TRBJ2-7; 7 nucleotides line up with TRBD1. This CDR3 has 18 residues. Looked up from germline, CDR1 is SGHTA and CDR2 is FQGNSA. V was pared by 1 base and J by 0 bases, with 12 bases of the junction left unmatched. Full variable domain (outside the CDR3, taken from reference TRBV7-2 and TRBJ2-7): GAGVSQSPSNKVTEKGKDVELRCDPISGHTALYWYRQSLGQGLEFLIYFQGNSAPDKSGLPSDRFSAERTGGSVSTLTIQRTQQEDSAVYLCASSLELRVGTDSYEQYFGPGTRLTVT.

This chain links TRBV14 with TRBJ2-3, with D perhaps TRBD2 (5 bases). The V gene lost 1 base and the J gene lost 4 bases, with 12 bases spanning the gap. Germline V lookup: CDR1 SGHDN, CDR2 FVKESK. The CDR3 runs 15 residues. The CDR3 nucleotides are TGTGCCAGCAGCCAAGGATCAGGAGGCTCAGATACGCAGTATTTT. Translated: CASSQGSGGSDTQYF.

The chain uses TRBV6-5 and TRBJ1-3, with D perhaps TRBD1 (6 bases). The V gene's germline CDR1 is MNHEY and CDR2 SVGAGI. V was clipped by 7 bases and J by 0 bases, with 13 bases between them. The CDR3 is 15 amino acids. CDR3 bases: TGTGCCAGCACCGACGGACAGCGCTCTGGAAACACCATATATTTT. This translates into CASTDGQRSGNTIYF.

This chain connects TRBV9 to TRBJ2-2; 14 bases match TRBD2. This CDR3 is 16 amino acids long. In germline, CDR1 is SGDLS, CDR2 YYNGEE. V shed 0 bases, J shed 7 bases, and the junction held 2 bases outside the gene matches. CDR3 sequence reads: CASSVGGTSGSGELFF. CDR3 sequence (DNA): TGTGCCAGCAGCGTAGGAGGGACTAGCGGGAGCGGGGAGCTGTTTTTT.

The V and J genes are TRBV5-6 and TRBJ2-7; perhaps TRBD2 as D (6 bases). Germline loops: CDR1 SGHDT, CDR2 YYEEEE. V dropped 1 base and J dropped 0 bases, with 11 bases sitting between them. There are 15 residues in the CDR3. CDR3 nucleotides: TGTGCCAGCAGCTTGTGGGGGACTGCCTCCTACGAGCAGTACTTC. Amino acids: CASSLWGTASYEQYF. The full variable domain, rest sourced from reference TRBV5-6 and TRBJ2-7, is DAGVTQSPTHLIKTRGQQVTLRCSPKSGHDTVSWYQQALGQGPQFIFQYYEEEERQRGNFPDRFSGHQFPNYSSELNVNALLLGDSALYLCASSLWGTASYEQYFGPGTRLTVT.

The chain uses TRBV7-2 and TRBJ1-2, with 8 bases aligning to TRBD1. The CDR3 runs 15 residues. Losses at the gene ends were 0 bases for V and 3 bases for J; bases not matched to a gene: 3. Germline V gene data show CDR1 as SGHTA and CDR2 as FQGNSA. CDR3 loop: CASSLAVDRDYGYTF. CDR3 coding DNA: TGTGCCAGCAGCTTAGCCGTGGACAGGGACTATGGCTACACCTTC.

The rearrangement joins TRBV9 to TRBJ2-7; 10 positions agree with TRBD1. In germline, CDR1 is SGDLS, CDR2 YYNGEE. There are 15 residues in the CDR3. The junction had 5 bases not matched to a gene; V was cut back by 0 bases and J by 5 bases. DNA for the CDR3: TGTGCCAGCAGCGTAGACCCCGGGACAGGGGACGAGCAGTACTTC. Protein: CASSVDPGTGDEQYF.

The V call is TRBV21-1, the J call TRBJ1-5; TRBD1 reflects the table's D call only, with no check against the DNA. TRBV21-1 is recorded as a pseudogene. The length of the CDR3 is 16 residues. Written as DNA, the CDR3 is TGTGCCAGCAGCAAAACGACAGGGGGGATGTGTCAGCCCCAGCATTTT. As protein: CASSKTTGGMCQPQHF.

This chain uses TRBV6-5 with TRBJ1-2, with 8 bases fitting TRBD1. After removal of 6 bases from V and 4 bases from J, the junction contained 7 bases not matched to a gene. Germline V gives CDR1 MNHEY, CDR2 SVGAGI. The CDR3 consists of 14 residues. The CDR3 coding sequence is TGTGCCAGCAGCCGACAGGGGAAGAGCTATGGCTACACCTTC. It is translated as CASSRQGKSYGYTF.

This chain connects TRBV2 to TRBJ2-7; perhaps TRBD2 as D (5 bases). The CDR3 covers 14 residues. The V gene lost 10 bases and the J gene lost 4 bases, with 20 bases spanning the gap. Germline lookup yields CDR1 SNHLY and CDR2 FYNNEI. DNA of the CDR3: TGTGCCACCCGGAGAGGGCAGGCTGTATACGAGCAGTACTTC. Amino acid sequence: CATRRGQAVYEQYF.

As DNA, the CDR3 is TGTGCCAGCAGCTTCCCCCCTCCGGGGACCCAGTACTTC. This encodes CASSFPPPGTQYF. The chain couples TRBV7-2 to TRBJ2-5; the D is unclear. This CDR3 contains 13 residues. V dropped 3 bases and J dropped 7 bases, with 12 bases sitting between them. The germline V gene encodes CDR1 SGHTA and CDR2 FQGNSA.

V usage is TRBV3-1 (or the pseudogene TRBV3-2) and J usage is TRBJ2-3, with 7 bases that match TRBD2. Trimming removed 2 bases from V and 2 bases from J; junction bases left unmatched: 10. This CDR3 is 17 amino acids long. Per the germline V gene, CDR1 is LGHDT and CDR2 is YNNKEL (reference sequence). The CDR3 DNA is TGTGCCAGCAGCCAACTGAAGCGGGACTTAGACACAGATACGCAGTATTTT. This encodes CASSQLKRDLDTDTQYF.

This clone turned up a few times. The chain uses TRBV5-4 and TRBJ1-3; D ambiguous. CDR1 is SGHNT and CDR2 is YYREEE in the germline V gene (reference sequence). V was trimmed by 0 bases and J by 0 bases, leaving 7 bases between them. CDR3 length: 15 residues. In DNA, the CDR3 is TGTGCCAGCAGCTTGGGGGAGAACTCTGGAAACACCATATATTTT. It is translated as CASSLGENSGNTIYF.

The CDR3 protein is CASSPGRTTQSYGYTF. The CDR3 nucleotides are TGTGCCAGCAGCCCAGGCCGGACAACCCAGAGCTATGGCTACACCTTC. The chain has TRBV7-8 and TRBJ1-2; maybe TRBD1 (5 bases). CDR3 size: 16 residues. V was shortened by 5 bases and J by 4 bases, with 20 bases between the two germline ends. From germline, CDR1 is SGHVS and CDR2 FQNEAQ.

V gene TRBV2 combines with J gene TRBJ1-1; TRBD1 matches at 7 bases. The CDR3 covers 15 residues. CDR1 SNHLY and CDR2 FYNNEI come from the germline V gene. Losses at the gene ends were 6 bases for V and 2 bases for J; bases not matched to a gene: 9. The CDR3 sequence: CASSGQDLLNTEAFF. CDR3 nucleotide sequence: TGTGCCAGCAGCGGACAGGACCTACTAAACACTGAAGCTTTCTTT.

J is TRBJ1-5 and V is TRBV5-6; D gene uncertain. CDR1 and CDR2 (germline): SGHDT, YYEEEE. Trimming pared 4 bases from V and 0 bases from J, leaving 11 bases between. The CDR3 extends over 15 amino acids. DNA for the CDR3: TGTGCCAGCAGCCTGTGGGCCTTTAGCAATCAGCCCCAGCATTTT. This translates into CASSLWAFSNQPQHF.

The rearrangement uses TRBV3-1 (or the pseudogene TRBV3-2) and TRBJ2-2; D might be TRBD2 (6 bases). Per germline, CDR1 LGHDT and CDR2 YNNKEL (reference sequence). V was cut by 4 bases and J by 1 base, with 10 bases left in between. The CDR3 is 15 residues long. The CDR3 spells CASSRGGVNTGELFF. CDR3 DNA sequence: TGTGCCAGCAGCCGAGGCGGGGTGAACACCGGGGAGCTGTTTTTT.